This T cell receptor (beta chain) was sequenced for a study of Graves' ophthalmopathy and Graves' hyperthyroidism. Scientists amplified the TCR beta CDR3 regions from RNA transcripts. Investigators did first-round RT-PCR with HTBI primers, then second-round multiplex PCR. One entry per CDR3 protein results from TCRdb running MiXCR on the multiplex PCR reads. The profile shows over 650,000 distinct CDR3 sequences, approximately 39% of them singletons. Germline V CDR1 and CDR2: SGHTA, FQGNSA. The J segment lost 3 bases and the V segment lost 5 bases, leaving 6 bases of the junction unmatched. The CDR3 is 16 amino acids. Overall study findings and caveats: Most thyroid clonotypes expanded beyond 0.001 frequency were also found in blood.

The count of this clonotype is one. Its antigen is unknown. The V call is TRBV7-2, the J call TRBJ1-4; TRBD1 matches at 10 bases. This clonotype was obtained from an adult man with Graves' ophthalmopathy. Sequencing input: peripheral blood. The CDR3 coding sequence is TGTGCCAGCAGCGAGACAGGGGGCAGAGCTAATGAAAAACTGTTTTTT. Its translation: CASSETGGRANEKLFF.